The present T cell receptor (beta chain) was sequenced within a study of blood T cell repertoires in COVID-19. Authors' processing steps: Cell counts per sample came from amplifying reference gene primers. TCRdb's copy holds only in-frame clones and misses some; the assay was immunoSEQ multiplex PCR. V and J calls and clone size are as listed in that table; D and trimming were resolved from the DNA. The repertoire holds tens of thousands of clones, with 70% to 90% as singletons. Germline CDR1 and CDR2: SGDLS and YYNGEE. The ends lost 6 bases at V and 3 bases at J; junction bases unmatched: 8. The CDR3 loop spans 14 amino acids.

The clonotype originates from a woman aged 60-75 years with acute or convalescent COVID-19. The specimen sequenced was peripheral blood. The chain carries TRBV9 and TRBJ1-2, with TRBD1 matching 7 bases. The CDR3 DNA sequence: TGTGCCAGCAACAGGGGAGGAATGCACTATGGCTACACCTTC. Encoded protein: CASNRGGMHYGYTF.